These T cell receptor beta chains were read from a single sample in a study of T cell responses to AZD1222 COVID-19 vaccine. Profiled with immunoSEQ multiplex PCR; TCRdb holds only in-frame clones, not every one. In the table there are roughly 120,000 clones, around 88% of which are singletons. The source was peripheral blood, collected 28 days after the second AZD1222 dose. These receptors were obtained from an adult who received the AZD1222 COVID-19 vaccine. CDR3s include the opening cysteine and the closing phenylalanine or tryptophan. A D gene is named only where the DNA matches it firmly. Not all rows give a size; the values are once, few, many and, for expanded clones, a class.

>TRBJ2-7|TRBV4-2|NA|NA
CASSQDWTFYEQYF
TGTGCCAGCAGCCAAGATTGGACATTCTACGAGCAGTACTTC
>TRBJ1-2|TRBV27|once|TRBD1
CASRTQQGAHGYTF
TGTGCCAGCAGGACCCAACAGGGGGCCCATGGCTACACCTTC
>TRBJ1-1|TRBV10-3|few|TRBD1
CAIKGQSGNTEAFF
TGTGCCATCAAGGGACAGTCCGGGAACACTGAAGCTTTCTTT
>TRBJ2-1|TRBV19|NA|TRBD2
CASSMGLANNEQFF
TGTGCCAGTAGTATGGGACTAGCAAACAATGAGCAGTTCTTC
>TRBJ2-3|TRBV11-2|NA|TRBD2
CASSTQGGRGKDTQYF
TGTGCCAGCAGCACCCAGGGCGGGAGAGGGAAAGATACGCAGTATTTT
>TRBJ1-1|TRBV11-1|NA|TRBD1
CASSRAGTGNTEAFF
TGTGCCAGCAGCCGCGCCGGGACAGGGAACACTGAAGCTTTCTTT
>TRBJ2-1|TRBV6-5|once|TRBD1
CASSPTGGGYNEQFF
TGTGCCAGCAGTCCCACAGGGGGAGGTTACAATGAGCAGTTCTTC
>TRBJ2-5|TRBV5-4|NA|TRBD2
CASSLAGAMRETQYF
TGTGCCAGCAGCTTAGCGGGGGCGATGAGAGAGACCCAGTACTTC
>TRBJ1-2|TRBV7-9|once|NA
CASSLEAYGYTF
TGTGCCAGCAGCTTAGAAGCCTATGGCTACACCTTC
>TRBJ2-5|TRBV27|once|NA
CASSLSGWGTQETQYF
TGTGCCAGCAGTTTATCAGGTTGGGGGACCCAAGAGACCCAGTACTTC
>TRBJ2-5|TRBV19|NA|TRBD2
CASSPRLTSGVTTQYF
TGTGCCAGTAGTCCCCGCCTGACTAGCGGGGTGACAACCCAGTACTTC
>TRBJ2-5|TRBV20-1|NA|NA
CSASRGGGETQYF
TGCAGTGCTAGTAGGGGGGGAGGAGAGACCCAGTACTTC